A single sample gave rise to the 6 T cell receptor beta chains below, sequenced in a study of PD-1 blockade in classical Hodgkin lymphoma. Regarding time point: newly diagnosed, previously untreated cHL patient sample. This table comes from immunoSEQ multiplex PCR, and its TCRdb copy is limited to in-frame clones, with some not included. The sample lists some 49,000 clones, approximately 91% occurring once. Source material: peripheral blood mononuclear cells (PBMCs). All receptors derive from a human donor with classical Hodgkin lymphoma.

The J gene is TRBJ2-2, the V gene TRBV19, with D uncertain. This CDR3 comprises 14 residues. Germline CDR1 reads LNHDA; CDR2 reads SQIVND (reference sequence). Trimming took 7 bases from V and 0 from J, leaving 9 bases between them. The CDR3 coding sequence is TGTGCCAGTATGCTGAATTCGAACACCGGGGAGCTGTTTTTT. Residues: CASMLNSNTGELFF.

The rearrangement joins TRBV14 to TRBJ2-5; D uncertain. Trimming stripped 4 bases from V and 11 bases from J, with 17 bases between. Germline CDR1 is SGHDN and CDR2 is FVKESK. This CDR3 has 13 residues. The DNA for the CDR3 is TGTGCCAGCAGCCCACGGATCGGCATGGAGCAGTACTTC. This codes for CASSPRIGMEQYF.

CDR3 amino acids: CASSLGDRANSPLHF. CDR3 nucleotide sequence: TGTGCCAGCAGCTTAGGGGACAGGGCGAATTCACCCCTCCACTTT. The rearrangement links TRBV7-9 to TRBJ1-6; TRBD1 aligns across 9 bases. The CDR3 is 15 residues long. The germline V gene encodes CDR1 SEHNR and CDR2 FQNEAQ (reference sequence). With V trimmed by 1 base and J by 7 bases, 2 bases remained unmatched.

The chain recombines TRBV6-4 with TRBJ2-7; D not resolved. The length of the CDR3 is 12 residues. Germline-derived CDR1 and CDR2 are MRHNA and SNTAGT. V lost 6 bases to trimming and J lost 6 bases, with 12 bases between them. CDR3 protein: CASRKSIGEQYF. The CDR3 region has the DNA TGTGCCAGCAGGAAATCGATCGGCGAGCAGTACTTC.

This rearrangement joins TRBV10-3 to TRBJ2-3; 7 bases line up with TRBD2. Germline values: CDR1 ENHRY, CDR2 SYGVKD. CDR3 length equals 13 residues. V lost 6 bases, J lost 4 bases, and 4 bases stayed unmatched. CDR3 residues: CAISPGLADTQYF. The CDR3 DNA follows: TGTGCCATCAGCCCCGGACTAGCAGATACGCAGTATTTT.

The CDR3 loop is CASSFSLGGGRASGEQFF. In DNA, the CDR3 is TGTGCCAGCAGCTTTTCCTTGGGCGGCGGGAGGGCTTCGGGTGAGCAGTTCTTC. This chain uses TRBV7-3 with TRBJ2-1, with TRBD2 matching 9 bases. J gave up 9 bases and V 3 bases, and 18 bases lay outside the gene matches. CDR1 SGHTA and CDR2 FQGTGA come from the germline V gene. CDR3 length: 18 residues.